These 19 T cell receptor beta chains came from one sample sequenced in a study of CD49a tissue-resident CD8 T cells in human skin. Using immunoSEQ multiplex PCR, the repertoire was profiled, and TCRdb retains in-frame clones only, with some absent. The sample lists some 1,400 clones, nearly 70% occurring once. The sequenced material came from CLA- CD8+ effector memory T cells sorted from blood. All receptors derive from a human donor in good health.

The chain carries TRBV5-4 and TRBJ1-2; TRBD1 matches 8 bases. CDR3 length equals 19 residues. J lost 7 bases, V lost 4 bases, and 24 bases had no gene match. The germline V gene has CDR1 SGHNT and CDR2 YYREEE (reference sequence). The CDR3 sequence: CASSHKSNAYDRGLSGYTF. DNA of the CDR3: TGTGCCAGCAGCCATAAATCTAACGCGTACGACAGGGGCCTCAGTGGCTACACCTTC.

This clone was found once. The CDR3, as DNA: TGTGCCAGTAGGGAGAACTCCTACAATGAGCAGTTCTTC. The encoded protein is CASRENSYNEQFF. This rearrangement joins TRBV19 to TRBJ2-1; D is unresolved. Germline V gene data show CDR1 as LNHDA and CDR2 as SQIVND (reference sequence). Trimming left V 6 bases short and J 0 bases short, with 6 bases between. The CDR3 totals 13 residues.

This chain links TRBV6-5 with TRBJ1-2, with a possible D match to TRBD1 (5 bases). The CDR3 spans 16 residues. Trimming removed 0 bases from V and 9 bases from J, with 20 bases in between. From germline, CDR1 is MNHEY and CDR2 SVGAGI. The CDR3 is CASSYSRCFLRECYTF. Here the CDR3 DNA reads TGTGCCAGCAGTTACTCGAGGTGCTTCCTCAGGGAATGCTACACCTTC.

The count of this clone is one. The V call is TRBV7-6, the J call TRBJ2-7, with D possibly matching TRBD1 (6 bases). With 0 bases removed from V and 6 bases from J, the gap between germline ends came to 6 bases. CDR3 length: 12 amino acids. CDR1 is SGHVS and CDR2 is FNYEAQ in the germline V gene. CDR3 sequence: CASSLAGGEQYF. The CDR3 DNA sequence: TGTGCCAGCAGCTTAGCAGGGGGCGAGCAGTACTTC.

The chain recombines TRBV6-4 with TRBJ2-3, with 7 bases that match TRBD1. V lost 5 bases to trimming and J lost 4 bases; unmatched junction nucleotides: 6. In germline, CDR1 is MRHNA, CDR2 SNTAGT. The CDR3 totals 14 residues. The CDR3 here is CASSLGQEADTQYF. CDR3 DNA: TGTGCCAGCAGTCTCGGACAGGAGGCAGATACGCAGTATTTT.

V gene TRBV5-8 combines with J gene TRBJ2-7; D may be TRBD2 (6 bases). The germline CDR1 and CDR2 sequences are SGHTS and YDEGEE. Trimming cost V 4 bases and J 3 bases, with 14 bases left between them. The CDR3 is 14 amino acids. The CDR3 coding sequence is TGTGCCAGCAGCGTGCGGGATACCTTCTACGAGCAGTACTTC. Protein sequence: CASSVRDTFYEQYF.

The chain recombines TRBV11-2 with TRBJ2-5, with D possibly matching TRBD2 (7 bases). Per the germline V gene, CDR1 is SGHAT and CDR2 is FQNNGV. The V end was cut by 0 bases, the J end by 1 base, with 18 bases between. The CDR3 extends over 18 amino acids. The CDR3 nucleotides read TGTGCCAGCAGCTTAGAGGGAGTAGGGGGAGGGCCCCAAGAGACCCAGTACTTC. It yields the protein CASSLEGVGGGPQETQYF.

The V call is TRBV9, the J call TRBJ2-5, with D perhaps matching TRBD2 (6 bases). In germline, CDR1 is SGDLS, CDR2 YYNGEE. CDR3 length equals 14 residues. Trimming cost V 0 bases and J 5 bases, with 11 bases left between them. As DNA, the CDR3 is TGTGCCAGCAGCGTAGCGGGACTGGACGAGACCCAGTACTTC. As protein: CASSVAGLDETQYF.

This rearrangement joins TRBV4-3 to TRBJ1-2, with a tentative D call TRBD1 (6 bases). The V end lost 0 bases, the J end lost 0 bases, and 23 bases lay between the germline ends. Germline V gene sequence: CDR1 LGHNA, CDR2 YSLEER. The CDR3 totals 20 residues. Written as DNA, the CDR3 is TGCGCCAGCAGCCAAGACGTGTGGGACACCGCACTAAATTCTAACTATGGCTACACCTTC. Amino acid sequence: CASSQDVWDTALNSNYGYTF.

V gene TRBV19 combines with J gene TRBJ2-1, with a tentative D call TRBD1 (5 bases). The CDR3 consists of 12 residues. V was shortened by 4 bases and J by 8 bases, with 9 bases between the two germline ends. In germline, CDR1 is LNHDA, CDR2 SQIVND (reference sequence). The CDR3: CASSTTADEQFF. The CDR3 DNA is TGTGCCAGTAGTACGACAGCAGATGAGCAGTTCTTC. The full variable domain, in which reference TRBV19 and TRBJ2-1 provide the parts outside the CDR3, is DGGITQSPKYLFRKEGQNVTLSCEQNLNHDAMYWYRQDPGQGLRLIYYSQIVNDFQKGDIAEGYSVSREKKESFPLTVTSAQKNPTAFYLCASSTTADEQFFGPGTRLTVL.

The chain uses TRBV28 and TRBJ2-7; weak D call: TRBD2 (6 bases). V gave up 0 bases and J gave up 0 bases, with 15 bases separating them. This CDR3 contains 17 residues. Germline V gene data show CDR1 as MDHEN and CDR2 as SYDVKM. Here the CDR3 reads CASSLWTPSVSSYEQYF. CDR3 in DNA: TGTGCCAGCAGTTTATGGACCCCTAGCGTTAGCTCCTACGAGCAGTACTTC.

The sample holds a few counts of this clone. The chain couples TRBV5-5 to TRBJ2-1; the D gene is possibly TRBD2 (6 bases). Germline-derived CDR1 and CDR2 are SGHKS and YYEKEE (reference sequence). The CDR3 contains 17 residues. The germline V and J ends were trimmed by 0 bases and 0 bases, with 13 bases remaining between them. CDR3 sequence: CASSLEEGHSSYNEQFF. The CDR3 coding sequence is TGTGCCAGCAGCTTGGAGGAGGGTCACAGCTCCTACAATGAGCAGTTCTTC.

The chain is built from TRBV19 and TRBJ2-3, with D possibly matching TRBD1 (6 bases). Trimming took 10 bases from V and 6 from J, leaving 26 bases between them. The germline CDR1 and CDR2 sequences are LNHDA and SQIVND (reference sequence). The CDR3 has 16 residues. CDR3 loop: CATTPEGVGLPDTQYF. Written as DNA, the CDR3 is TGTGCCACAACGCCCGAGGGGGTAGGCCTCCCGGATACGCAGTATTTT.

The J gene is TRBJ2-5, the V gene TRBV6-5; the match to TRBD2 covers 15 bases. The CDR3 has 15 residues. V shed 5 bases, J shed 4 bases, and the junction held 2 bases outside the gene matches. The germline gives CDR1 MNHEY, CDR2 SVGAGI. CDR3 loop: CASSGLAGGPETQYF. The CDR3 nucleotides are TGTGCCAGCAGTGGACTAGCGGGAGGGCCAGAGACCCAGTACTTC.

V usage is TRBV9 and J usage is TRBJ1-6, with a weak D call TRBD1 (6 bases). The CDR3 is 17 residues long. Germline V gene data show CDR1 as SGDLS and CDR2 as YYNGEE. Trimming cost V 0 bases and J 8 bases, with 18 bases left between them. The CDR3 DNA reads TGTGCCAGCAGCGTAGGAAGTGTGGGGGGGCCCCATTCACCCCTCCACTTT. This encodes CASSVGSVGGPHSPLHF.

The chain uses TRBV6-5 and TRBJ2-7; a possible D gene is TRBD1 (6 bases). This CDR3 spans 11 amino acids. Germline loops: CDR1 MNHEY, CDR2 SVGAGI. With 5 bases removed from V and 6 bases from J, the gap between germline ends came to 8 bases. The CDR3 DNA reads as TGTGCCAGCAGTCAGGGGCTCGAGCAGTACTTC. Amino acids: CASSQGLEQYF.

The chain has TRBV7-9 and TRBJ1-4; TRBD1 is a possible D gene (5 bases). CDR1 and CDR2 from the germline V gene are SEHNR and FQNEAQ (reference sequence). Deletions cut 5 bases from V and 7 bases from J, with 14 bases between. CDR3 length equals 14 residues. CDR3 sequence (DNA): TGTGCCAGCAGCGACCAGGGTATTGCTGAAAAACTGTTTTTT. Translated: CASSDQGIAEKLFF.

The chain links TRBV6-4 to TRBJ2-3; TRBD2 aligns across 8 bases. Germline V gene lookup returns CDR1 MRHNA and CDR2 SNTAGT. The V segment lost 2 bases and the J segment 5 bases; nucleotides outside the gene matches: 6. The length of the CDR3 is 15 residues. For the CDR3, the DNA is TGTGCCAGCAGTGACGCGGGACTAGGGGTAGATACGCAGTATTTT. This gives the protein CASSDAGLGVDTQYF.

The chain carries TRBV7-9 and TRBJ1-1; 10 nucleotides align to TRBD1. V lost 5 bases, J lost 1 base, and 16 bases stayed unmatched. This CDR3 has 19 residues. Germline V lookup: CDR1 SEHNR, CDR2 FQNEAQ (reference sequence). DNA for the CDR3: TGTGCCAGCAGCCCCCCGTTCTCGGGACAGGGGAAAAGGAACACTGAAGCTTTCTTT. This translates into CASSPPFSGQGKRNTEAFF.